This entry lists 15 T cell receptor beta chains sequenced from one sample in a study of T cell repertoires in cytomegalovirus infection. TCRdb reprocessed the reads via MiXCR and lists one record per CDR3 protein. Of about 490,000 distinct CDR3 sequences listed, 26% are singletons. Sequencing was done on a sample of PBMCs. The receptors come from a human donor in good health (CMV status not recorded). Some clones in this sample may be carry-over from other donors' samples.

V and J are TRBV6-2 or TRBV6-3 and TRBJ2-4, with a tentative D call TRBD2 (5 bases). Trimming stripped 8 bases from V and 0 bases from J, with 8 bases between. This CDR3 has 13 residues. CDR1 MNHEY and CDR2 SVGEGT come from the germline V gene. For the CDR3, the DNA is TGTGCCAGCGGGAGCGTAGCCAAAAACATTCAGTACTTC. Translation gives CASGSVAKNIQYF.

This clonotype was detected a few times. This CDR3 reads CASSMTSGYTGELFF. CDR3 coding DNA: TGTGCCAGTAGTATGACTAGCGGGTACACCGGGGAGCTGTTTTTT. The V call is TRBV19, the J call TRBJ2-2; 10 nucleotides line up with TRBD2. Unmatched junction bases numbered 1, after V lost 3 bases and J lost 3 bases. This CDR3 is built from 15 residues. Germline-derived CDR1 and CDR2 are LNHDA and SQIVND (reference sequence). The full variable domain, its missing parts supplied by reference TRBV19 and TRBJ2-2, is DGGITQSPKYLFRKEGQNVTLSCEQNLNHDAMYWYRQDPGQGLRLIYYSQIVNDFQKGDIAEGYSVSREKKESFPLTVTSAQKNPTAFYLCASSMTSGYTGELFFGEGSRLTVL.

CDR3 amino acids: CASSQVAAGLQTQYF. CDR3 nucleotides: TGCGCCAGCAGCCAAGTGGCTGCGGGTTTGCAGACCCAGTACTTC. The chain links TRBV4-3 to TRBJ2-5; D is perhaps TRBD2 (5 bases). Trimming removed 1 base from V and 6 bases from J, with 15 bases in between. The CDR3 spans 15 residues. Germline V CDR1 and CDR2: LGHNA, YSLEER.

This clonotype has just a few counts. V and J are TRBV6-2 or TRBV6-3 and TRBJ2-7, with TRBD2 matching over 7 bases. CDR1 is MNHEY, CDR2 SVGEGT, per germline. The CDR3 totals 14 residues. The ends lost 2 bases at V and 2 bases at J; junction bases unmatched: 3. CDR3 nucleotide sequence: TGTGCCAGCAGTTACGTGGGACTAACCTACGAGCAGTACGTC. Translation: CASSYVGLTYEQYV.

The chain is built from TRBV12-3 or TRBV12-4 and TRBJ1-2; D ambiguous. The CDR3 totals 13 residues. The V end lost 2 bases, the J end lost 3 bases, and 7 bases lay between the germline ends. CDR3 loop: CASSLPRDYGYTF. In DNA, the CDR3 is TGTGCCAGCAGTTTACCTCGGGACTATGGCTACACCTTC.

CDR3 region: CSAPDRLGTDTQYF. CDR3 DNA sequence: TGCAGTGCTCCGGACAGATTGGGGACAGATACGCAGTATTTT. The chain joins TRBV20-1 to TRBJ2-3; tentative D call: TRBD1 (6 bases). Germline CDR1 reads DFQATT; CDR2 reads SNEGSKA (reference sequence). The ends were cut back, 5 bases at V and 3 bases at J, with 15 bases in the middle. The CDR3 is made up of 14 amino acids.

This clonotype appeared a few times. This chain joins TRBV5-1 and TRBJ2-5; 7 bases agree with TRBD2. Germline V gene lookup returns CDR1 SGHRS and CDR2 YFSETQ. The CDR3 is 14 residues long. After removal of 4 bases from V and 2 bases from J, the junction contained 5 bases not matched to a gene. CDR3 protein: CASSSGMGQETQYF. For the CDR3, the DNA is TGCGCCAGCAGCAGCGGGATGGGGCAAGAGACCCAGTACTTC.

This clonotype was picked up a small number of times. CDR3 in amino acids: CASSLDGRIIYQETQYF. The CDR3 DNA reads TGTGCCAGCAGCTTAGATGGGAGGATCATTTACCAAGAGACCCAGTACTTC. The J gene is TRBJ2-5, the V gene TRBV7-9, with D tentatively TRBD2 (6 bases). The germline V gene encodes CDR1 SEHNR and CDR2 FQNEAQ (reference sequence). This CDR3 is built from 17 residues. Trimming left V 1 base short and J 0 bases short, with 15 bases between.

The CDR3 coding sequence is TGTGCCAGCAGTGAGCTATCGGCCTTAGATACGCAGTATTTT. Protein sequence: CASSELSALDTQYF. The V and J genes are TRBV6-1 and TRBJ2-3; unclear D gene. Trimming removed 3 bases from V and 5 bases from J, with 12 bases in between. Germline V gene sequence: CDR1 MNHNS, CDR2 SASEGT. This CDR3 is built from 14 residues.

The chain couples TRBV7-2 to TRBJ2-1, with 12 bases identical to TRBD2. From germline, CDR1 is SGHTA and CDR2 FQGNSA. V dropped 0 bases and J dropped 0; count of bases not matched to a gene: 6. CDR3 length equals 19 residues. The DNA of the CDR3 is TGTGCCAGCAGCTTAGCACTAGCGGGAGGTCGTAGCTCCTACAATGAGCAGTTCTTC. It specifies CASSLALAGGRSSYNEQFF.

The gene calls are TRBV19 and TRBJ1-1; D possibly corresponds to TRBD1 (6 bases). Germline-derived CDR1 and CDR2 are LNHDA and SQIVND (reference sequence). The V and J ends lost 2 bases and 4 bases respectively, with 11 bases between them. The CDR3 has 14 residues. Here the CDR3 reads CASSINRDFTEAFF. The DNA for the CDR3 is TGTGCCAGTAGTATAAACAGGGATTTCACTGAAGCTTTCTTT.

The V call is TRBV7-2, the J call TRBJ2-7; a possible D gene is TRBD2 (6 bases). V shed 5 bases and J shed 5 bases, with 13 bases lying between them. CDR1 SGHTA and CDR2 FQGNSA come from the germline V gene. The CDR3 is made up of 13 amino acids. The CDR3, as DNA: TGTGCCAGCAGCCCCACGGGACTCCACGAGCAGTACTTC. This encodes CASSPTGLHEQYF.

This clonotype was counted only a few times. The chain recombines TRBV9 with TRBJ2-3; the match to TRBD2 covers 13 bases. The CDR3 is 16 residues long. CDR1 is SGDLS and CDR2 is YYNGEE in the germline V gene. Trimming at V came to 4 bases and at J to 5 bases, leaving 7 bases not matched to a gene. This chain's CDR3 is CASSLRTSGSRDTQYF. CDR3 in DNA: TGTGCCAGCAGCCTTCGGACTAGCGGGAGTAGAGATACGCAGTATTTT.

This clonotype was counted a few times. The chain recombines TRBV12-3 or TRBV12-4 with TRBJ2-5; the match to TRBD2 covers 8 bases. The J segment lost 1 base and the V segment lost 6 bases, leaving 19 bases of the junction unmatched. CDR3 length: 19 residues. The CDR3 sequence is CASSPPGRAREPGQETQYF. CDR3 DNA sequence: TGTGCCAGCAGCCCCCCCGGGAGGGCCAGGGAACCTGGCCAAGAGACCCAGTACTTC.

This clonotype was detected only a few times. J is TRBJ1-6 and V is TRBV5-4; the match to TRBD1 covers 8 bases. CDR1 and CDR2 (germline): SGHNT, YYREEE (reference sequence). The CDR3 spans 15 residues. J was trimmed by 10 bases and V by 0 bases; bases with no gene match: 6. The CDR3 protein is CASSLVDRAGSPLHF. CDR3 nucleotide sequence: TGTGCCAGCAGCTTGGTGGACAGGGCGGGCTCACCCCTCCACTTT.